The 32 T cell receptor beta chains reported below all come from one sample, sequenced in a study of blood T cell repertoires in COVID-19. Profiling relied on immunoSEQ multiplex PCR, and the TCRdb table lists in-frame clones only, not all of them. The top ten hold approximately 12% of the sample, which has 210,000 or so clones, roughly 87% seen once. Sample: peripheral blood. These receptors were obtained from a woman between 18 and 29 years old who had recovered from COVID-19.

The chain combines TRBV27 with TRBJ2-4, with D unresolved. Trimming stripped 5 bases from V and 2 bases from J, with 10 bases between. The CDR3 length is 14 residues. Germline V lookup: CDR1 MNHEY, CDR2 SMNVEV (reference sequence). The DNA of the CDR3 is TGTGCCAGCAGTCCAACCGGGTCCAAAAACATTCAGTACTTC. Residues: CASSPTGSKNIQYF.

The sample holds one count of this clone. V is TRBV29-1 and J is TRBJ1-1, with 9 bases lining up with TRBD1. The CDR3 contains 12 residues. CDR1 SQVTM and CDR2 ANQGSEA come from the germline V gene. The V gene end was trimmed by 3 bases and the J gene end by 7 bases; junction bases not matched to a gene: 3. The CDR3 sequence: CSVDPGQGEAFF. CDR3 DNA: TGCAGCGTTGATCCGGGACAGGGTGAAGCTTTCTTT.

This clone was counted between two and nine times. CDR3 sequence: CASSIAGQGAYEQYF. CDR3 coding DNA: TGTGCCAGTAGTATCGCAGGACAGGGAGCCTACGAGCAGTACTTC. V and J are TRBV19 and TRBJ2-7, with 8 nucleotides matching TRBD1. The germline V gene encodes CDR1 LNHDA and CDR2 SQIVND (reference sequence). The J segment lost 2 bases and the V segment lost 3 bases, leaving 6 bases of the junction unmatched. The CDR3 is made up of 15 amino acids.

V gene TRBV3-1 (or the pseudogene TRBV3-2) combines with J gene TRBJ2-5; TRBD2 is a possible D gene (5 bases). The CDR3 extends over 15 amino acids. The ends were cut back, 0 bases at V and 5 bases at J, with 13 bases in the middle. Germline CDR1 is LGHDT and CDR2 is YNNKEL (reference sequence). The CDR3 bases are TGTGCCAGCAGCCAAGATTGGGGTACGGGGGAGACCCAGTACTTC. This encodes CASSQDWGTGETQYF.

V and J are TRBV4-3 and TRBJ1-3; TRBD1 matches at 7 bases. Germline V gene sequence: CDR1 LGHNA, CDR2 YSLEER. The V gene end was trimmed by 1 base and the J gene end by 0 bases; junction bases not matched to a gene: 12. The CDR3 totals 19 residues. DNA of the CDR3: TGCGCCAGCAGCCAAGCCCCACCCCAGACAGGGTTCTCTGGAAACACCATATATTTT. Translation: CASSQAPPQTGFSGNTIYF.

This sequence joins TRBV6-5 and TRBJ1-1; 8 nucleotides line up with TRBD1. V lost 2 bases and J lost 10; bases outside the gene matches: 12. Germline V CDR1 and CDR2: MNHEY, SVGAGI. This CDR3 comprises 15 residues. The DNA for the CDR3 is TGTGCCAGCAGTTACCCTGGACGGACAGGGCAAGTAGCTTTCTTT. Translation: CASSYPGRTGQVAFF.

The chain uses TRBV14 and TRBJ1-2, with 8 bases identical to TRBD1. The CDR3 loop spans 13 amino acids. The trim removed 6 bases at V and 2 bases at J, leaving 2 bases unmatched. CDR1 and CDR2 from the germline V gene are SGHDN and FVKESK. The CDR3 protein is CASRRTGNYGYTF. DNA for the CDR3: TGTGCCAGCAGGCGGACAGGGAACTATGGCTACACCTTC.

V usage is TRBV21-1 and J usage is TRBJ2-7; whether TRBD2, the table's D call, matches the DNA was not checked. TRBV21-1 is shown as a pseudogene. The CDR3 consists of 17 residues. This CDR3 reads CARSGLAGGRGYYEQYF. For the CDR3, the DNA is TGTGCCAGGTCGGGACTAGCGGGAGGGCGGGGGTACTACGAGCAGTACTTC.

V usage is TRBV19 and J usage is TRBJ2-6, with TRBD1 matching over 7 bases. The CDR3 covers 19 residues. V was pared by 5 bases and J by 0 bases, with 13 bases of the junction left unmatched. Germline V lookup: CDR1 LNHDA, CDR2 SQIVND (reference sequence). CDR3 residues: CASSLRPTGDVSGANVLTF. CDR3 DNA sequence: TGTGCCAGTAGTCTTCGACCCACAGGGGACGTCTCTGGGGCCAACGTCCTGACTTTC.

The chain couples TRBV6-5 to TRBJ2-2, with a tentative D call TRBD2 (6 bases). The CDR3 is 14 amino acids. V lost 5 bases to trimming and J lost 1 base, with 8 bases between them. Germline-derived CDR1 and CDR2 are MNHEY and SVGAGI. The CDR3 spells CASSPGLNTGELFF. CDR3 coding DNA: TGTGCCAGCAGTCCGGGACTGAACACCGGGGAGCTGTTTTTT.

In this sample, this clone turned up once. V usage is TRBV7-9 and J usage is TRBJ2-5; unclear D gene. V shed 1 base and J shed 2 bases, with 8 bases lying between them. The CDR3 sequence is 14 residues long. In germline, CDR1 is SEHNR, CDR2 FQNEAQ (reference sequence). The CDR3 nucleotides read TGTGCCAGCAGCTTAGTTCCGCGGCAAGAGACCCAGTACTTC. It specifies CASSLVPRQETQYF.

This chain links TRBV4-1 with TRBJ2-2; D may be TRBD2 (7 bases). V gave up 2 bases and J gave up 6 bases, with 13 bases separating them. The CDR3 has 15 amino acids. From germline, CDR1 is MGHRA and CDR2 YSYEKL. This CDR3 reads CASSQRGGLAGELFF. The CDR3 nucleotides are TGCGCCAGCAGCCAAAGGGGGGGGTTGGCCGGGGAGCTGTTTTTT.

This clone has a handful of counts. The J gene is TRBJ2-6, the V gene TRBV7-7; a weak D match, TRBD2 (5 bases). CDR1 is SSHAT, CDR2 FNYEAQ, per germline (reference sequence). Trimming cost V 1 base and J 0 bases, with 10 bases left between them. The CDR3 spans 17 residues. The CDR3 loop reads CASSLGRVHSGANVLTF. For the CDR3, the DNA is TGTGCCAGCAGCTTAGGGCGGGTCCACTCTGGGGCCAACGTCCTGACTTTC.

The V and J genes are TRBV4-2 and TRBJ1-1, with 7 nucleotides matching TRBD1. J gave up 1 base and V 2 bases, and 4 bases lay outside the gene matches. Germline assignment: CDR1 LGHNA and CDR2 YNFKEQ. CDR3 length: 15 residues. This chain's CDR3 is CASSQPGQRNTEAFF. CDR3 nucleotides: TGTGCCAGCAGCCAACCGGGACAGAGGAACACTGAAGCTTTCTTT.

V gene TRBV27 combines with J gene TRBJ2-1, with TRBD2 identical over 9 bases. The V gene end was trimmed by 2 bases and the J gene end by 5 bases; junction bases not matched to a gene: 4. This CDR3 is 15 amino acids long. Germline V gives CDR1 MNHEY, CDR2 SMNVEV (reference sequence). CDR3 in DNA: TGTGCCAGCAGTTTAGGAGTAGCGGGGGACAATGAGCAGTTCTTC. This sequence encodes CASSLGVAGDNEQFF.

This chain links TRBV24-1 with TRBJ2-1; TRBD2 aligns across 10 bases. This CDR3 is 15 amino acids long. CDR1 is KGHDR and CDR2 is SFDVKD in the germline V gene. Trimming took 6 bases from V and 5 from J; bases not matched to a gene: 6. In nucleotides, the CDR3 is TGTGCCACCAGTAGGACTAGCGGATTGGACAATGAGCAGTTCTTC. It yields the protein CATSRTSGLDNEQFF.

The table lists this clone with a count of one. The chain carries TRBV29-1 and TRBJ2-5; 9 nucleotides agree with TRBD2. After removal of 5 bases from V and 7 bases from J, the junction contained 29 bases not matched to a gene. Germline CDR1 is SQVTM and CDR2 is ANQGSEA. The CDR3 runs to 20 residues. CDR3 loop: CSVQWRSGGRAVALAATQYF. The CDR3 DNA sequence: TGCAGCGTTCAATGGAGGTCTGGCGGGAGGGCCGTTGCTCTTGCAGCGACCCAGTACTTC.

The CDR3 DNA is TGTGCCAGCAGTCTTCGGACTAGCACCTACAATGAGCAGTTCTTC. This gives the protein CASSLRTSTYNEQFF. The chain joins TRBV13 to TRBJ2-1; 8 bases map to TRBD2. The CDR3 is 15 amino acids. Germline CDR1 reads PRHDT; CDR2 reads FYEKMQ (reference sequence). J lost 2 bases, V lost 6 bases, and 6 bases had no gene match. Drawing the rest from reference TRBV13 and TRBJ2-1, the complete variable domain is AAGVIQSPRHLIKEKRETATLKCYPIPRHDTVYWYQQGPGQDPQFLISFYEKMQSDKGSIPDRFSAQQFSDYHSELNMSSLELGDSALYFCASSLRTSTYNEQFFGPGTRLTVL.

There are a few counts of this clone. This chain connects TRBV18 to TRBJ1-5, with D possibly TRBD1 on 5 matching bases. Germline lookup yields CDR1 KGHSH and CDR2 LQKENI. The CDR3 length is 15 residues. V lost 4 bases, J lost 4 bases, and 14 bases lay in between. In DNA, the CDR3 is TGTGCCAGCTCACAAGGCCAGGCAGGGAATCAGCCCCAGCATTTT. It codes for CASSQGQAGNQPQHF.

The chain couples TRBV7-2 to TRBJ2-7; the D gene is possibly TRBD2 (5 bases). V lost 0 bases and J 3 bases, leaving 6 bases between the germline ends. The germline V gene encodes CDR1 SGHTA and CDR2 FQGNSA. The CDR3 is made up of 13 amino acids. CDR3 amino acids: CASSLARGYEQYF. CDR3 nucleotide sequence: TGTGCCAGCAGCTTAGCCCGGGGCTACGAGCAGTACTTC.

The V call is TRBV7-9, the J call TRBJ2-3; D call uncertain. This CDR3 comprises 13 residues. V dropped 4 bases and J dropped 4 bases, with 9 bases sitting between them. The germline V gene encodes CDR1 SEHNR and CDR2 FQNEAQ (reference sequence). The CDR3 DNA sequence: TGTGCCAGCAGCTCCCCATCGGCAGATACGCAGTATTTT. Residues: CASSSPSADTQYF.

The sample holds one count of this clone. The rearrangement links TRBV27 to TRBJ2-2; D is possibly TRBD1 (6 bases). CDR3 length: 14 residues. V was pared by 3 bases and J by 4 bases, with 9 bases between. The germline V gene encodes CDR1 MNHEY and CDR2 SMNVEV (reference sequence). The CDR3 reads CASSLTGPTGELFF. CDR3 DNA: TGTGCCAGCAGTTTGACAGGACCCACCGGGGAGCTGTTTTTT.

The chain is built from TRBV7-2 and TRBJ2-7, with 10 bases identical to TRBD2. The CDR3 has 17 amino acids. Germline CDR1 and CDR2: SGHTA and FQGNSA. The V and J ends lost 2 bases and 3 bases, in that order; junction bases with no gene match: 10. The CDR3: CASSLTTPRTSGYEQYF. The CDR3, as DNA: TGTGCCAGCAGCTTAACGACACCCAGGACTAGCGGCTACGAGCAGTACTTC.

This chain connects TRBV7-2 to TRBJ2-1, with D possibly matching TRBD2 (5 bases). This CDR3 is built from 16 residues. Trimming took off 1 base at V and 9 bases at J, with 19 bases between the two ends. Germline lookup yields CDR1 SGHTA and CDR2 FQGNSA. The CDR3 here is CASSLGFNPGWGEQFF. The CDR3 DNA is TGTGCCAGCAGCTTAGGATTCAATCCGGGGTGGGGTGAGCAGTTCTTC.

V is TRBV18 and J is TRBJ2-1; TRBD2 matches 7 bases. The ends lost 1 base at V and 5 bases at J; junction bases unmatched: 11. The CDR3 is made up of 17 amino acids. Germline values: CDR1 KGHSH, CDR2 LQKENI. CDR3 DNA: TGTGCCAGCTCACCACAGAAGCTAGCGGCATTCGACAATGAGCAGTTCTTC. Encoded protein: CASSPQKLAAFDNEQFF.

The V call is TRBV7-2, the J call TRBJ1-3; 8 bases fit TRBD1. Trimming took 5 bases from V and 2 from J; bases not matched to a gene: 2. The germline CDR1 and CDR2 sequences are SGHTA and FQGNSA. This CDR3 has 14 residues. The DNA of the CDR3 is TGTGCCAGCAGCCCGGACAGGGCTGGAAACACCATATATTTT. The encoded protein is CASSPDRAGNTIYF.

This chain connects TRBV6-5 to TRBJ2-3, with 9 bases fitting TRBD1. V shed 10 bases and J 5 bases; nucleotides not matched to a gene: 10. CDR3 length: 14 residues. CDR1 MNHEY and CDR2 SVGAGI come from the germline V gene. CDR3 in DNA: TGTGCCACTCTAACAGGGGGCTGGGGAGATACGCAGTATTTT. Translation gives CATLTGGWGDTQYF.

The V and J genes are TRBV5-5 and TRBJ1-5; perhaps TRBD1 as D (6 bases). This CDR3 contains 14 residues. The V gene lost 0 bases and the J gene lost 4 bases, with 8 bases spanning the gap. The germline gives CDR1 SGHKS, CDR2 YYEKEE (reference sequence). CDR3 residues: CASSLGGGNQPQHF. The DNA for the CDR3 is TGTGCCAGCAGCTTGGGAGGGGGTAATCAGCCCCAGCATTTT.

The chain couples TRBV7-2 to TRBJ1-2; weak D call: TRBD1 (6 bases). CDR1 and CDR2 from the germline V gene are SGHTA and FQGNSA. V was pared by 3 bases and J by 4 bases, with 15 bases between. The CDR3 sequence is 15 residues long. CDR3 nucleotide sequence: TGTGCCAGCAGCTTGGGCCCCACAGGGCCCTATGGCTACACCTTC. Translating it yields CASSLGPTGPYGYTF.

This sequence joins TRBV7-3 and TRBJ1-6; TRBD1 is a possible D gene (6 bases). Trimming removed 5 bases from V and 1 base from J, with 9 bases in between. The CDR3 runs to 15 residues. From germline, CDR1 is SGHTA and CDR2 FQGTGA. The DNA for the CDR3 is TGTGCCAGCAGCCTTACAGGGTCCTATAATTCACCCCTCCACTTT. It translates to CASSLTGSYNSPLHF.

The V gene is TRBV4-3, the J gene TRBJ1-2; 12 bases are a match to TRBD1. V lost 1 base and J lost 11; bases outside the gene matches: 8. This CDR3 contains 15 residues. CDR1 LGHNA and CDR2 YSLEER come from the germline V gene. Written as DNA, the CDR3 is TGCGCCAGCAGCCAAGCCCCGGGACAGGGGGCACTATACACCTTC. Protein sequence: CASSQAPGQGALYTF.

The chain couples TRBV9 to TRBJ1-1; 9 nucleotides agree with TRBD1. Germline CDR1 reads SGDLS; CDR2 reads YYNGEE. With V trimmed by 4 bases and J by 2 bases, 6 bases remained unmatched. The CDR3 loop spans 15 amino acids. CDR3: CASSSWDRVNTEAFF. The CDR3 DNA is TGTGCCAGCAGCTCTTGGGACAGGGTAAACACTGAAGCTTTCTTT.